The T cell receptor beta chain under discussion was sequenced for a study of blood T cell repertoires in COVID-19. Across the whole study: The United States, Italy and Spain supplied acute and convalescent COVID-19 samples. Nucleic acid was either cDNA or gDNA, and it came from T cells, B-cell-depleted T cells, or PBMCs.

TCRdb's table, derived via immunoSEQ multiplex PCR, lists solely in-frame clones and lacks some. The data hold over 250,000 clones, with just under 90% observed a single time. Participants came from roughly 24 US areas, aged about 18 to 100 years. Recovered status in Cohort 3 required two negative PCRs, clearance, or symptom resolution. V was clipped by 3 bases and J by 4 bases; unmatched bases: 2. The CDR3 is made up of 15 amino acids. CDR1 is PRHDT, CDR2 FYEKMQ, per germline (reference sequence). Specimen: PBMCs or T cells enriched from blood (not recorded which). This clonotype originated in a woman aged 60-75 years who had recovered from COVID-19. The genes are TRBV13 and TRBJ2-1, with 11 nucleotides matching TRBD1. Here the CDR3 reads CASSFRDRGYNEQFF. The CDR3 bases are TGTGCCAGCAGCTTCCGGGACAGGGGGTACAATGAGCAGTTCTTC. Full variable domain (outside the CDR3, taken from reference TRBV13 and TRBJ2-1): AAGVIQSPRHLIKEKRETATLKCYPIPRHDTVYWYQQGPGQDPQFLISFYEKMQSDKGSIPDRFSAQQFSDYHSELNMSSLELGDSALYFCASSFRDRGYNEQFFGPGTRLTVL.